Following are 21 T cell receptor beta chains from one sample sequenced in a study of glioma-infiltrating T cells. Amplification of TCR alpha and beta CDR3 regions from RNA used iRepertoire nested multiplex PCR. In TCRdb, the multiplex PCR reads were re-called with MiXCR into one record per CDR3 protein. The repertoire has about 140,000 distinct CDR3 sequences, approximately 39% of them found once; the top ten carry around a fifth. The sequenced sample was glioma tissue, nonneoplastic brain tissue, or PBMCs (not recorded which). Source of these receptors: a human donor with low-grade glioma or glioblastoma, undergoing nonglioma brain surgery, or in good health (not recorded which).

The CDR3 nucleotides are TGTGCCAGTAGTATTGGTAAAAATAGCAATCAGCCCCAGCATTTT. Amino acids: CASSIGKNSNQPQHF. This chain joins TRBV19 and TRBJ1-5; no definite D call. The germline CDR1 and CDR2 sequences are LNHDA and SQIVND (reference sequence). The CDR3 runs to 15 residues. The V end was cut by 3 bases, the J end by 0 bases, with 9 bases between.

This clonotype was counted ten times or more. Here the CDR3 DNA reads TGCAGTGCTAGAGGGGTGGGACAGGGATCCACTGAAGCTTTCTTT. Translated, it gives CSARGVGQGSTEAFF. The V gene is TRBV20-1, the J gene TRBJ1-1, with 9 positions matching TRBD1. The CDR3 is 15 amino acids. In germline, CDR1 is DFQATT, CDR2 SNEGSKA (reference sequence). Trimming took 1 base from V and 4 from J; bases not matched to a gene: 7.

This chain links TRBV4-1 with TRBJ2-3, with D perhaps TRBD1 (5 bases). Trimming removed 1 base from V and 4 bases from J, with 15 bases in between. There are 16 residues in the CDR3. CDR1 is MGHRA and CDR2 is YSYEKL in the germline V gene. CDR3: CASSQVVQGRPDTQYF. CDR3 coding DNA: TGCGCCAGCAGCCAAGTCGTTCAGGGTCGCCCAGATACGCAGTATTTT.

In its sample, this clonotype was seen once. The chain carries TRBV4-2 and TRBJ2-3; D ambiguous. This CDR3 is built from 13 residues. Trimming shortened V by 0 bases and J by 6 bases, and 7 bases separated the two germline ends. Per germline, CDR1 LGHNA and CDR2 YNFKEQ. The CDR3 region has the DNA TGTGCCAGCAGCCAAGACATTGCGGATACGCAGTATTTT. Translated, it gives CASSQDIADTQYF.

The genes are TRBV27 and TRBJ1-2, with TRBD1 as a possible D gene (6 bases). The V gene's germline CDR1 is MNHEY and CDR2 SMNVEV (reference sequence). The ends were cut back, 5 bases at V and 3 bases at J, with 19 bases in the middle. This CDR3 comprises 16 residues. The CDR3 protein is CASSPSGARADYGYTF. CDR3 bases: TGTGCCAGCAGTCCCTCGGGGGCTCGGGCGGACTATGGCTACACCTTC.

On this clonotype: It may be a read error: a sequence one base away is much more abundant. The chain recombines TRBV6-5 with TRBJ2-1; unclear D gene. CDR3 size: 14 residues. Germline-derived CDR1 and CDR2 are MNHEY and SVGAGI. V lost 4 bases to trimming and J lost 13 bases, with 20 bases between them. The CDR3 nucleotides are TGTGCCAGCAGTTCTAACACCCCGGGCAACCGACAGTTCTTC. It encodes CASSSNTPGNRQFF.

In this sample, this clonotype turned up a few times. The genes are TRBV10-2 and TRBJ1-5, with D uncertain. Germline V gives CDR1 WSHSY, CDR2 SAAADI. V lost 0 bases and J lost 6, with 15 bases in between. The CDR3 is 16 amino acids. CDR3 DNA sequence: TGCGCCAGCAGTGAGTCTACCACGCAGTGGTCTCAGCCCCAGCATTTT. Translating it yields CASSESTTQWSQPQHF.

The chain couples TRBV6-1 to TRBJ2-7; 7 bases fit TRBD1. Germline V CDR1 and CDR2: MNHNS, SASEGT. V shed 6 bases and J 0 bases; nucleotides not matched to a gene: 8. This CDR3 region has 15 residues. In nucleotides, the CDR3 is TGTGCCAGCAGAAGGGACAGCTCTTCCTCCTACGAGCAGTACTTC. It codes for CASRRDSSSSYEQYF.

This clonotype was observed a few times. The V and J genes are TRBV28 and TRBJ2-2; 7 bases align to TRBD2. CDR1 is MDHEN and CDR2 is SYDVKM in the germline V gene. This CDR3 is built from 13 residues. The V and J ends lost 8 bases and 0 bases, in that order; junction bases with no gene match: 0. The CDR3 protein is CASREANTGELFF. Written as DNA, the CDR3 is TGTGCCAGCCGGGAGGCGAACACCGGGGAGCTGTTTTTT.

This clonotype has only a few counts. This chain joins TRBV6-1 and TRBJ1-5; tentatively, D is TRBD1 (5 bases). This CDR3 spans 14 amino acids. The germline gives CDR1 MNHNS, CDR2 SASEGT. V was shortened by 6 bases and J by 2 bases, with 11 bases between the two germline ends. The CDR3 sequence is CASSRDFGNQPQHF. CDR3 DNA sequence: TGTGCCAGCAGCCGGGACTTCGGCAATCAGCCCCAGCATTTT.

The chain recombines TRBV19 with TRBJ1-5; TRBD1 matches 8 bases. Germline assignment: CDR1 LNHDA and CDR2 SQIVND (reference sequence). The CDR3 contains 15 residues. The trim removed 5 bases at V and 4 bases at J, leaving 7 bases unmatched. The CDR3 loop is CASSRGTGSNQPQHF. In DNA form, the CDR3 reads TGTGCCAGTAGTCGAGGGACAGGCAGTAATCAGCCCCAGCATTTT.

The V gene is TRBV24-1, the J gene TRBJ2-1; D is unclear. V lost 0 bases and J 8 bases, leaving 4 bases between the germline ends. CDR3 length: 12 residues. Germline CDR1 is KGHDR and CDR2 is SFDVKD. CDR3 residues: CATSDLRDEQFF. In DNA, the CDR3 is TGTGCCACCAGTGATTTGCGGGATGAGCAGTTCTTC.

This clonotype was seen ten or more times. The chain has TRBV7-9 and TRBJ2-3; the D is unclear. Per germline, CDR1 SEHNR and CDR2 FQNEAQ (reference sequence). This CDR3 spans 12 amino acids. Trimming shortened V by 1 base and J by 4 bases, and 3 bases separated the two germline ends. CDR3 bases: TGTGCCAGCAGCTTAGGCCCAGATACGCAGTATTTT. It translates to CASSLGPDTQYF.

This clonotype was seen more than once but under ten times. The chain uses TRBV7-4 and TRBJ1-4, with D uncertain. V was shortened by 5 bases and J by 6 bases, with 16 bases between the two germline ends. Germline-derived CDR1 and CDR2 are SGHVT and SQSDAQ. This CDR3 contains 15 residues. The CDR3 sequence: CASSLHGRKDEKLFF. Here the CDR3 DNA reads TGTGCCAGCAGCCTTCACGGCAGGAAGGATGAAAAACTGTTTTTT.

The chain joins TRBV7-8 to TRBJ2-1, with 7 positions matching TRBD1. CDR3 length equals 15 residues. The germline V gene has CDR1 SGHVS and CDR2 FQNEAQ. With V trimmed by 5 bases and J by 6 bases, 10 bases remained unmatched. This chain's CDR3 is CASSQGLGGINEQFF. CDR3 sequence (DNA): TGTGCCAGCAGCCAAGGGTTAGGGGGCATCAATGAGCAGTTCTTC.

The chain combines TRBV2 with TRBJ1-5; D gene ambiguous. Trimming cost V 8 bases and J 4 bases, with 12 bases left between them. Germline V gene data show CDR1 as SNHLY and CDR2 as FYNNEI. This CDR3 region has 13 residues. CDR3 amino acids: CASRISGNQPQHF. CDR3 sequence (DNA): TGTGCCAGCCGTATAAGCGGGAATCAGCCCCAGCATTTT.

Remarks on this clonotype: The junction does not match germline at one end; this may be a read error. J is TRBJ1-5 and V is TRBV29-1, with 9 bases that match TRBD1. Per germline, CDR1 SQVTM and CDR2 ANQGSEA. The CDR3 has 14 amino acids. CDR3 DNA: TGCAGCGTTGGGGGGACAGGGACTAATCAGCCCCAGAATTTT. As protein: CSVGGTGTNQPQNF.

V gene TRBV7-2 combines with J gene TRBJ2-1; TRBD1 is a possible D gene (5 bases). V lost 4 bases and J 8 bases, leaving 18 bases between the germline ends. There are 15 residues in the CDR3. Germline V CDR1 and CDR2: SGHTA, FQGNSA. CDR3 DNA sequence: TGTGCCAGCAGCTCCTGGGGCCTGGGGTCTGATGAGCAGTTCTTC. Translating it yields CASSSWGLGSDEQFF.

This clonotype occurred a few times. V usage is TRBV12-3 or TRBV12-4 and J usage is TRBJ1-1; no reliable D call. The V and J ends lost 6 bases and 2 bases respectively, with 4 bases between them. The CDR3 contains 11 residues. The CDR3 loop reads CASRDNTEAFF. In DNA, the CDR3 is TGTGCCAGCAGGGACAACACTGAAGCTTTCTTT.

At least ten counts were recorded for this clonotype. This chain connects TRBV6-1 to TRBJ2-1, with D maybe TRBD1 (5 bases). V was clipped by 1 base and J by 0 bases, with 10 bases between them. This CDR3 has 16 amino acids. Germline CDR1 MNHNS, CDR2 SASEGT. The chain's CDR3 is CASSEDRISSYNEQFF. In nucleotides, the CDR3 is TGTGCCAGCAGTGAAGACAGGATCAGCTCCTACAATGAGCAGTTCTTC.

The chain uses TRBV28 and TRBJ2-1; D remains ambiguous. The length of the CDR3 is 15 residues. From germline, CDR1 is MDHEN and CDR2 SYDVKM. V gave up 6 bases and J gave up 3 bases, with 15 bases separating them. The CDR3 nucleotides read TGTGCCAGCAGCTTAGGAAGGGTCTACTACAATGAGCAGTTCTTC. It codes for CASSLGRVYYNEQFF. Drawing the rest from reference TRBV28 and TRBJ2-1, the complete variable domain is DVKVTQSSRYLVKRTGEKVFLECVQDMDHENMFWYRQDPGLGLRLIYFSYDVKMKEKGDIPEGYSVSREKKERFSLILESASTNQTSMYLCASSLGRVYYNEQFFGPGTRLTVL.